A selection of T cell receptor beta chains follows, all from one sample in a study of T cells in localized non-small cell lung cancer. This table comes from immunoSEQ multiplex PCR, and its TCRdb copy is limited to in-frame clones, with some not included. The sample shows roughly 1,000 clones, around 20% of them seen only once. This material consisted of normal lung tissue next to the tumor, taken before any cancer treatment. The receptors originated from a male donor aged 60 or over with stage III lung adenocarcinoma. CDR3s include the opening cysteine and the closing phenylalanine or tryptophan.

CDR3aa	v_gene	j_gene
CASSPGQGKTEAFF	TRBV19	TRBJ1-1
CASSVETSGAYEQYF	TRBV6-8	TRBJ2-7
CASSLSGPNSPLHF	TRBV18	TRBJ1-6
CASSLGLAGVETQYF	TRBV6-8	TRBJ2-5
CASSSGQGGQPQHF	TRBV6-8	TRBJ1-5
CASSELGTSGGSGTQYF	TRBV25-1	TRBJ2-5
CASSLATGGNQPQHF	TRBV11-3	TRBJ1-5
CASSFQSGGLTGELFF	TRBV11-3	TRBJ2-2
CASSRTQGSGIYYTF	TRBV6-8	TRBJ1-2
CASSYSESAALRGYTF	TRBV6-8	TRBJ1-2
CASSLSRDRQETQYF	TRBV11-3	TRBJ2-5
CASSAVPPTEAFF	TRBV9	TRBJ1-1
CASSQWDFNYEQYF	TRBV6-8	TRBJ2-7